This record concerns one T cell receptor beta chain sequence. Antigen: not known. These data belong to a study of T cells in Graves' hyperthyroidism and ophthalmopathy. RNA transcripts provided the source from which TCR beta CDR3 regions were amplified. The primer set for the first-round RT-PCR of the TCR CDR3 was HTBI. TCRdb redid the calling of the multiplex PCR reads with MiXCR, one entry per CDR3 protein. The sample records hundreds of thousands of distinct CDR3 sequences, 12% to 15% being singletons. Those patients with uncontrolled infection, other autoimmune disease, pregnancy or lactation were excluded. Diagnoses were made from clinical symptoms, serum measures (thyroxine and TRAb), thyroid ultrasound and orbital computed tomography. The CDR3 spans 14 residues. Germline V gene sequence: CDR1 SGHTA, CDR2 FQGNSA. Between the trimmed V and J ends, which lost 2 bases and 4 bases, there was a span of 11 bases.

Broader study findings: Ophthalmopathy was told apart from stable hyperthyroidism by a 13 V-J model. For ophthalmopathy, model prediction preceded onset by a median around six months.

The clonotype was recovered from a woman between 18 and 29 years old with Graves' hyperthyroidism. The V call is TRBV7-2, the J call TRBJ1-1; D may be TRBD1 (6 bases). Sequences were obtained from blood. CDR3 DNA sequence: TGTGCCAGCAGCTTATATCAGGGGACCACTGAAGCTTTCTTT. It encodes CASSLYQGTTEAFF.